Shown below are 25 T cell receptor beta chains from a single sample sequenced in a study of blood T cell repertoires in COVID-19 (dated by TCRdb to the early 2020s). Library construction relied on the immunoSEQ multiplex PCR assay. TCRdb took over this immuneACCESS table, retaining in-frame rearrangements with V and J assigned. Such tables are incomplete; in checked studies, under half of the missing clones stem from an unresolved V gene, and the remainder is unexplained. In all, the sample holds approximately 50,000 clones, and approximately 92% of those were seen once. Clones ranked in the top ten supply around 6% of the sample. Sequencing was carried out using peripheral blood. The receptors here all came from a man aged 45-65 years with active COVID-19.

The chain has TRBV27 and TRBJ2-2; 8 bases agree with TRBD1. CDR1 and CDR2 (germline): MNHEY, SMNVEV (reference sequence). The CDR3 runs to 15 residues. Unmatched junction bases numbered 1, after V lost 0 bases and J lost 4 bases. The CDR3 DNA is TGTGCCAGCAGTTTATCTACAGGGGGCACCGGGGAGCTGTTTTTT. Translated: CASSLSTGGTGELFF.

The rearrangement joins TRBV12-5 to TRBJ2-1; TRBD1 agrees at 8 bases. The V gene end was trimmed by 5 bases and the J gene end by 8 bases; junction bases not matched to a gene: 11. The CDR3 has 15 residues. Germline V lookup: CDR1 LGHNT, CDR2 FRNRAP. The CDR3 bases are TGTGCTAGTGGTACCGGACAGGGTGAATTCGATGAGCAGTTCTTC. Translating it yields CASGTGQGEFDEQFF.

The J gene is TRBJ1-2, the V gene TRBV28; perhaps TRBD1 as D (5 bases). From germline, CDR1 is MDHEN and CDR2 SYDVKM. The CDR3 extends over 15 amino acids. V shed 5 bases and J shed 2 bases, with 15 bases lying between them. CDR3 protein: CASSQNGQSNYGYTF. CDR3 nucleotide sequence: TGTGCCAGCAGTCAAAACGGACAATCGAACTATGGCTACACCTTC.

The chain has TRBV12-5 and TRBJ2-5, with TRBD1 matching 9 bases. CDR3 length: 15 residues. CDR1 is LGHNT, CDR2 FRNRAP, per germline. The ends lost 10 bases at V and 7 bases at J; junction bases unmatched: 16. CDR3 coding DNA: TGTGCTACAGTGGGAGGGACAGGGAGGAGCGGGACCCAGTACTTC. It encodes CATVGGTGRSGTQYF.

The rearrangement links TRBV23-1 to TRBJ2-7; possible D gene TRBD1, 5 bases. TRBV23-1 carries the ORF label, with uncertain function. V lost 3 bases and J 5 bases, leaving 11 bases between the germline ends. The CDR3 has 13 amino acids. The CDR3 coding sequence is TGCGCCAGCAGTCACCCAGGGTTGGACGAGCAGTACTTC. Its protein is CASSHPGLDEQYF.

The chain is built from TRBV28 and TRBJ1-1; 8 positions match TRBD1. Germline-derived CDR1 and CDR2 are MDHEN and SYDVKM. With 7 bases clipped from V and 11 bases from J, the junction kept 15 bases outside the gene matches. The CDR3 consists of 14 residues. The CDR3 here is CASKLTGEATPAFF. CDR3 bases: TGTGCCAGCAAACTGACAGGGGAAGCAACGCCCGCTTTCTTT.

The chain carries TRBV5-1 and TRBJ2-7; D unclear. Germline-derived CDR1 and CDR2 are SGHRS and YFSETQ. Deletions cut 0 bases from V and 5 bases from J, with 12 bases between. The CDR3 contains 14 residues. CDR3 sequence: CASSLALDPHEQYF. The CDR3, as DNA: TGCGCCAGCAGCTTGGCGCTAGACCCCCACGAGCAGTACTTC.

In this sample, this clone turned up once. The chain joins TRBV6-5 to TRBJ2-7; 7 positions match TRBD1. The CDR3 length is 14 residues. The junction had 6 bases not matched to a gene; V was cut back by 5 bases and J by 2 bases. CDR1 is MNHEY, CDR2 SVGAGI, per germline. CDR3 in DNA: TGTGCCAGCAGTCAGGGACAGTTGGCCTACGAGCAGTACTTC. Its protein is CASSQGQLAYEQYF.

This clone appeared a single time. The chain couples TRBV19 to TRBJ2-1, with D perhaps matching TRBD1 (5 bases). The CDR3 totals 16 residues. With 0 bases removed from V and 0 bases from J, the gap between germline ends came to 9 bases. Germline CDR1 is LNHDA and CDR2 is SQIVND (reference sequence). CDR3 coding DNA: TGTGCCAGTAGTATAGATCAGGGAAGCTCCTACAATGAGCAGTTCTTC. Residues: CASSIDQGSSYNEQFF. The variable domain in full, completed from reference TRBV19 and TRBJ2-1, reads DGGITQSPKYLFRKEGQNVTLSCEQNLNHDAMYWYRQDPGQGLRLIYYSQIVNDFQKGDIAEGYSVSREKKESFPLTVTSAQKNPTAFYLCASSIDQGSSYNEQFFGPGTRLTVL.

This chain links TRBV27 with TRBJ1-3, with D unresolved. Germline lookup yields CDR1 MNHEY and CDR2 SMNVEV (reference sequence). The CDR3 length is 15 residues. Trimming took 6 bases from V and 2 from J, leaving 14 bases between them. The CDR3 spells CASSSSRITGNTIYF. The DNA for the CDR3 is TGTGCCAGCAGCTCGTCCCGTATTACTGGAAACACCATATATTTT.

The chain carries TRBV23-1 and TRBJ2-7; the D gene is possibly TRBD2 (6 bases). TRBV23-1 is known as an ORF, though its function is uncertain. V lost 4 bases and J lost 0, with 16 bases in between. The CDR3 covers 16 residues. CDR3 DNA sequence: TGCGCCAGCAGTCTCAGAGGACTACCGATCTCCTACGAGCAGTACTTC. Amino acids: CASSLRGLPISYEQYF.

The CDR3 DNA is TGTGCCAGCAGCGGAACACGCTCCGGGACAGGGGCCTACGAGCAGTACTTC. Amino acids: CASSGTRSGTGAYEQYF. This chain links TRBV7-9 with TRBJ2-7; 10 nucleotides match TRBD1. The CDR3 length is 17 residues. Trimming cost V 5 bases and J 2 bases; bases outside gene matches: 12. Germline CDR1 is SEHNR and CDR2 is FQNEAQ (reference sequence).

The chain employs TRBV7-9 and TRBJ2-2; tentative D call: TRBD1 (5 bases). The length of the CDR3 is 13 residues. From germline, CDR1 is SEHNR and CDR2 FQNEAQ (reference sequence). V lost 5 bases and J 7 bases, leaving 11 bases between the germline ends. The CDR3 is CASSLQVIGELFF. For the CDR3, the DNA is TGTGCCAGCAGCCTACAGGTTATCGGGGAGCTGTTTTTT.

The rearrangement uses TRBV27 and TRBJ1-5, with TRBD1 matching 10 bases. The germline V gene encodes CDR1 MNHEY and CDR2 SMNVEV (reference sequence). V lost 5 bases and J lost 6; bases outside the gene matches: 7. This CDR3 has 15 amino acids. This chain's CDR3 is CASSLDRGGGQPQHF. The CDR3 DNA is TGTGCCAGCAGTCTGGACAGGGGGGGCGGTCAGCCCCAGCATTTT.

The chain uses TRBV11-2 and TRBJ1-1; D call uncertain. The V end lost 3 bases, the J end lost 8 bases, and 7 bases lay between the germline ends. CDR1 SGHAT and CDR2 FQNNGV come from the germline V gene. There are 11 residues in the CDR3. CDR3 amino acids: CASSFGGEAFF. The CDR3 DNA follows: TGTGCCAGCAGCTTCGGCGGGGAAGCTTTCTTT.

V is TRBV5-8 and J is TRBJ1-1; D gene unclear. The germline V gene has CDR1 SGHTS and CDR2 YDEGEE. The CDR3 runs 11 residues. Trimming shortened V by 4 bases and J by 10 bases, and 11 bases separated the two germline ends. CDR3 DNA sequence: TGTGCCAGCAGCCCTTATGGAGTAGCTTTCTTT. Its protein is CASSPYGVAFF.

Written as DNA, the CDR3 is TGTGCCACCAGTGGCCCCAGCGGGGGCGCTGGGCAGTTCTTC. Its translation is CATSGPSGGAGQFF. The V call is TRBV24-1, the J call TRBJ2-1; 8 bases are a match to TRBD2. Trimming took 5 bases from V and 12 from J; bases not matched to a gene: 11. The CDR3 contains 14 residues. Germline V lookup: CDR1 KGHDR, CDR2 SFDVKD.

The chain employs TRBV5-6 and TRBJ2-2, with D maybe TRBD2 (6 bases). Germline CDR1 is SGHDT and CDR2 is YYEEEE. The length of the CDR3 is 15 residues. The V and J ends lost 0 bases and 4 bases respectively, with 10 bases between them. The CDR3 coding sequence is TGTGCCAGCAGCTTGGACAGGCGGGGCACCGGGGAGCTGTTTTTT. The encoded protein is CASSLDRRGTGELFF. The entire variable domain, with the rest obtained from reference TRBV5-6 and TRBJ2-2, is as follows: DAGVTQSPTHLIKTRGQQVTLRCSPKSGHDTVSWYQQALGQGPQFIFQYYEEEERQRGNFPDRFSGHQFPNYSSELNVNALLLGDSALYLCASSLDRRGTGELFFGEGSRLTVL.

The chain combines TRBV25-1 with TRBJ2-7; D might be TRBD2 (5 bases). The CDR3 runs 15 residues. Deletions cut 1 base from V and 2 bases from J, with 12 bases between. CDR1 is MGHDK and CDR2 is SYGVNS in the germline V gene. The CDR3 DNA is TGTGCCAGCAGTGAATCGGGGTCTGGGGCCTACGAGCAGTACTTC. It translates to CASSESGSGAYEQYF.

Only a few counts were recorded for this clone. V usage is TRBV18 and J usage is TRBJ1-1, with TRBD1 matching over 9 bases. Trimming at V came to 1 base and at J to 3 bases, leaving 0 bases not matched to a gene. The CDR3 sequence is 14 residues long. The germline V gene has CDR1 KGHSH and CDR2 LQKENI. DNA of the CDR3: TGTGCCAGCTCACCACGGACAGGGGACACTGAAGCTTTCTTT. Protein product: CASSPRTGDTEAFF.

This chain links TRBV7-2 with TRBJ2-1, with 8 bases that match TRBD2. V lost 2 bases and J lost 5; bases outside the gene matches: 2. The CDR3 covers 14 residues. Germline V gene lookup returns CDR1 SGHTA and CDR2 FQGNSA. CDR3 nucleotide sequence: TGTGCCAGCAGCTTATCGCGGGGGGACAATGAGCAGTTCTTC. Its translation: CASSLSRGDNEQFF.

This clone was seen only once. This chain uses TRBV25-1 with TRBJ1-4; TRBD1 matches 7 bases. Germline V gives CDR1 MGHDK, CDR2 SYGVNS. The CDR3 has 17 residues. Trimming took 6 bases from V and 2 from J; bases not matched to a gene: 12. As DNA, the CDR3 is TGTGCCAGCAGGGAAAAGGGGGCAGGGTGGACTAATGAAAAACTGTTTTTT. Amino acid sequence: CASREKGAGWTNEKLFF.

The chain carries TRBV6-5 and TRBJ1-2; 11 positions agree with TRBD1. The V segment lost 2 bases and the J segment 7 bases; nucleotides outside the gene matches: 6. The CDR3 length is 15 residues. The germline gives CDR1 MNHEY, CDR2 SVGAGI. This chain's CDR3 is CASSYKGTGGSGYTF. The CDR3 region has the DNA TGTGCCAGCAGTTACAAGGGGACAGGGGGTAGTGGCTACACCTTC.

The chain recombines TRBV9 with TRBJ2-1; tentative D call: TRBD1 (6 bases). V dropped 3 bases and J dropped 6 bases, with 19 bases sitting between them. CDR3 length: 16 amino acids. Germline assignment: CDR1 SGDLS and CDR2 YYNGEE. The CDR3 bases are TGTGCCAGCAGCGCCAATCTTGGGGGCTTTTTCAATGAGCAGTTCTTC. It is translated as CASSANLGGFFNEQFF.

This rearrangement joins TRBV4-3 to TRBJ1-2; D is unclear. The CDR3 has 13 residues. Germline CDR1 is LGHNA and CDR2 is YSLEER. With 4 bases removed from V and 6 bases from J, the gap between germline ends came to 12 bases. This CDR3 reads CASSPRIGDGYTF. The DNA for the CDR3 is TGCGCCAGCAGCCCTCGGATCGGAGATGGCTACACCTTC.